This T cell receptor beta chain was sequenced during a study of blood T cell repertoires in COVID-19. Data came from immunoSEQ multiplex PCR; TCRdb stores just in-frame clones and leaves some out. The table includes tens of thousands of clones, roughly nine tenths detected once. This clone occurred a few times. The junction differs from germline at one of its ends, possibly a read error. The sequenced material came from peripheral blood. This TCR came from a man in his forties or fifties with COVID-19, enrolled during active disease.

CDR3 sequence (DNA): TGTGCCAGCAGGAAGGACAGGGGGTTCTCCGACGAGCAGTACTTC. Its translation: CASRKDRGFSDEQYF. V gene TRBV2 combines with J gene TRBJ2-7, with 10 bases lining up with TRBD1. Germline V lookup: CDR1 SNHLY, CDR2 FYNNEI. The CDR3 is 15 amino acids.